The 15 T cell receptor beta chains given below trace back to one sample, sequenced in a study of shared clonotypes between healthy human individuals. The table came from immunoSEQ multiplex PCR; TCRdb's copy has only in-frame clones and leaves some out. Of 1.5 million to 1.9 million clones in the sample, 95% to 99% were seen once. Specimen: naive CD4+ T cells sorted from blood. The subset: CD45RA+ positively selected. These receptors came from a man in his thirties or forties in good health.

V gene TRBV7-8 combines with J gene TRBJ2-7; D is uncertain. The germline CDR1 and CDR2 sequences are SGHVS and FQNEAQ. V was cut by 1 base and J by 4 bases, with 17 bases left in between. CDR3 size: 16 residues. CDR3 bases: TGTGCCAGCAGCTTAGTACGGGCAGCGCGGTCGTACGAGCAGTACTTC. Its translation is CASSLVRAARSYEQYF. Filled out from reference TRBV7-8 and TRBJ2-7, the complete variable domain reads GAGVSQSPRYKVAKRGQDVALRCDPISGHVSLFWYQQALGQGPEFLTYFQNEAQLDKSGLPSDRFFAERPEGSVSTLKIQRTQQEDSAVYLCASSLVRAARSYEQYFGPGTRLTVT.

The chain uses TRBV5-8 and TRBJ1-1, with D maybe TRBD1 (5 bases). Per the germline V gene, CDR1 is SGHTS and CDR2 is YDEGEE. The CDR3 loop spans 15 amino acids. V lost 3 bases and J lost 1, with 13 bases in between. The CDR3: CASSSGDRSNTEAFF. In DNA form, the CDR3 reads TGTGCCAGCAGCTCCGGCGACAGATCGAACACTGAAGCTTTCTTT.

The chain links TRBV5-4 to TRBJ1-6; the D gene is possibly TRBD1 (5 bases). The V gene lost 0 bases and the J gene lost 13 bases, with 17 bases spanning the gap. The length of the CDR3 is 15 residues. CDR1 and CDR2 from the germline V gene are SGHNT and YYREEE (reference sequence). CDR3 sequence reads: CASSLDVRGAAPLHF. As DNA, the CDR3 is TGTGCCAGCAGCTTGGATGTCCGGGGCGCTGCGCCCCTCCACTTT.

This chain connects TRBV7-2 to TRBJ1-5; the D is unclear. The V gene's germline CDR1 is SGHTA and CDR2 FQGNSA. This CDR3 region has 12 residues. Trimming took off 1 base at V and 10 bases at J, with 8 bases between the two ends. The CDR3 is CASSLVGPPQHF. The DNA for the CDR3 is TGTGCCAGCAGCTTAGTCGGCCCCCCCCAGCATTTT.

The chain uses TRBV29-1 and TRBJ2-3; 13 bases match TRBD2. The CDR3 consists of 15 residues. Germline V gene sequence: CDR1 SQVTM, CDR2 ANQGSEA. The V segment lost 7 bases and the J segment 5 bases; nucleotides outside the gene matches: 9. The CDR3 protein is CSAGATSGGLDTQYF. DNA of the CDR3: TGCAGCGCCGGAGCGACTAGCGGGGGGTTAGATACGCAGTATTTT.

The chain employs TRBV4-2 and TRBJ2-1; possibly TRBD2 for D (6 bases). Germline V gene lookup returns CDR1 LGHNA and CDR2 YNFKEQ. The CDR3 is made up of 15 amino acids. With 1 base removed from V and 4 bases from J, the gap between germline ends came to 11 bases. This chain's CDR3 is CASSQVRGGYNEQFF. The CDR3 nucleotides read TGTGCCAGCAGCCAAGTCCGTGGGGGGTACAATGAGCAGTTCTTC.

The chain recombines TRBV18 with TRBJ1-1; D remains ambiguous. Trimming left V 2 bases short and J 4 bases short, with 14 bases between. This CDR3 is 15 amino acids long. Germline values: CDR1 KGHSH, CDR2 LQKENI. CDR3 loop: CASSPKGQAGTEAFF. CDR3 coding DNA: TGTGCCAGCTCACCAAAGGGTCAGGCGGGCACTGAAGCTTTCTTT. The full variable domain, its missing parts supplied by reference TRBV18 and TRBJ1-1, is NAGVMQNPRHLVRRRGQEARLRCSPMKGHSHVYWYRQLPEEGLKFMVYLQKENIIDESGMPKERFSAEFPKEGPSILRIQQVVRGDSAAYFCASSPKGQAGTEAFFGQGTRLTVV.

This rearrangement joins TRBV10-3 to TRBJ1-5; possibly TRBD1 for D (6 bases). The CDR3 length is 13 residues. CDR1 and CDR2 (germline): ENHRY, SYGVKD. V was shortened by 5 bases and J by 5 bases, with 10 bases between the two germline ends. CDR3 bases: TGTGCCATCAGTCGACAGGAAGATCAGCCCCAGCATTTT. The encoded protein is CAISRQEDQPQHF.

The V and J genes are TRBV11-2 and TRBJ2-2; possible D gene TRBD1, 6 bases. Looked up from germline, CDR1 is SGHAT and CDR2 is FQNNGV. Trimming left V 7 bases short and J 5 bases short, with 20 bases between. The length of the CDR3 is 16 residues. In DNA, the CDR3 is TGTGCCAGCACTACCACGGGACACTTAAGGACCGGGGAGCTGTTTTTT. Protein sequence: CASTTTGHLRTGELFF.

The rearrangement uses TRBV11-2 and TRBJ2-1; 10 nucleotides line up with TRBD2. There are 15 residues in the CDR3. The germline V gene encodes CDR1 SGHAT and CDR2 FQNNGV. Trimming took 0 bases from V and 9 from J; bases not matched to a gene: 5. CDR3 sequence reads: CASSLDRSSGSEQFF. In DNA form, the CDR3 reads TGTGCCAGCAGCTTAGATCGGTCTAGCGGGAGTGAGCAGTTCTTC.

The rearrangement joins TRBV7-8 to TRBJ2-3; no clear D. The length of the CDR3 is 12 residues. The V gene lost 5 bases and the J gene lost 14 bases, with 17 bases spanning the gap. The germline V gene encodes CDR1 SGHVS and CDR2 FQNEAQ. CDR3 amino acids: CASSQDSRRAYF. In DNA form, the CDR3 reads TGTGCCAGCAGCCAAGATAGCCGGAGAGCGTATTTT.

The V call is TRBV11-2, the J call TRBJ2-1; TRBD2 agrees at 12 bases. V was clipped by 5 bases and J by 4 bases; unmatched bases: 12. Per the germline V gene, CDR1 is SGHAT and CDR2 is FQNNGV. The CDR3 is 18 amino acids. CDR3 region: CASSIRASGRVGYNEQFF. For the CDR3, the DNA is TGTGCCAGCAGCATAAGGGCTAGCGGGAGGGTCGGTTACAATGAGCAGTTCTTC.

In DNA form, the CDR3 reads TGTGCCACCAGCAGAGGACTAGCGGGAGGAGGTGAGCAGTACTTC. This sequence encodes CATSRGLAGGGEQYF. The rearrangement uses TRBV15 and TRBJ2-7; 13 bases fit TRBD2. V dropped 1 base and J dropped 7; count of bases not matched to a gene: 4. CDR1 and CDR2 from the germline V gene are LNHNV and YYDKDF (reference sequence). This CDR3 is built from 15 residues.

The J gene is TRBJ2-3, the V gene TRBV5-1; 10 nucleotides agree with TRBD2. Germline assignment: CDR1 SGHRS and CDR2 YFSETQ. Unmatched junction bases numbered 6, after V lost 0 bases and J lost 2 bases. This CDR3 is built from 17 residues. CDR3 in DNA: TGCGCCAGCAGCTTGGAGCCTAGCGGGAGCCCCACAGATACGCAGTATTTT. Protein sequence: CASSLEPSGSPTDTQYF.

This chain joins TRBV4-2 and TRBJ2-7, with D unclear. CDR1 is LGHNA, CDR2 YNFKEQ, per germline. The V end was cut by 4 bases, the J end by 0 bases, with 16 bases between. This CDR3 comprises 16 residues. The CDR3 reads CASSRALAEASYEQYF. DNA of the CDR3: TGTGCCAGCAGCCGGGCCTTGGCGGAAGCCTCCTACGAGCAGTACTTC.